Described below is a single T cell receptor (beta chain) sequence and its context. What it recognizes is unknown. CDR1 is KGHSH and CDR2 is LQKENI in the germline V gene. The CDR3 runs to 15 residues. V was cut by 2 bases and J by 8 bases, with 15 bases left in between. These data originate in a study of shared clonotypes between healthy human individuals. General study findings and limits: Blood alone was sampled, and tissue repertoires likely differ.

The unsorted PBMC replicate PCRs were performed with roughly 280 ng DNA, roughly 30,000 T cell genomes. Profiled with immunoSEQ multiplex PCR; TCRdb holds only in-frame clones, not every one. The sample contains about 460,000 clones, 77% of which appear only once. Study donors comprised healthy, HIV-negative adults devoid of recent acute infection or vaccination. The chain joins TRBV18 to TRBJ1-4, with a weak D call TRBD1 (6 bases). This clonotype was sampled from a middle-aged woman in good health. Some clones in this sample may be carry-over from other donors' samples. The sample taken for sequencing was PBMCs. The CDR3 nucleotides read TGTGCCAGCTCACCATATTCGGGGGCGAACGAAAAACTGTTTTTT. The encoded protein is CASSPYSGANEKLFF.